Shown below are 22 T cell receptor beta chains from a single sample sequenced in a study of T cell responses to AZD1222 COVID-19 vaccine (dated by TCRdb to 2020 to 2022). Library preparation was by the immunoSEQ multiplex PCR assay. Not all clones reach the TCRdb copy of this immuneACCESS table, which keeps in-frame sequences only. Checked studies attribute under half of the gap to unresolved V genes and leave the rest unexplained. In all, the sample holds about 180,000 clones, and nearly 95% of those were seen once. The ten top clones hold more than 1.5% of the sample. In the paper's terms, the time point label means: about 28 days (+/-7) after the second vaccine dose. The sample here was peripheral blood, taken 28 days after the second AZD1222 dose. The receptors stem from an adult who received the AZD1222 COVID-19 vaccine.

The J gene is TRBJ2-2, the V gene TRBV5-4; TRBD1 matches 9 bases. This CDR3 has 15 amino acids. In germline, CDR1 is SGHNT, CDR2 YYREEE (reference sequence). V dropped 7 bases and J dropped 1; count of bases not matched to a gene: 5. CDR3 DNA sequence: TGTGCCAGCTCAACGGGACAGGGGAACACCGGGGAGCTGTTTTTT. Protein: CASSTGQGNTGELFF.

The J gene is TRBJ1-5, the V gene TRBV5-8; 8 bases fit TRBD1. The V gene end was trimmed by 2 bases and the J gene end by 8 bases; junction bases not matched to a gene: 3. Germline lookup yields CDR1 SGHTS and CDR2 YDEGEE. This CDR3 is 13 amino acids long. In DNA, the CDR3 is TGTGCCAGCAGCTTCCCAGGGGGCGAGCCCCAGCATTTT. It codes for CASSFPGGEPQHF.

This chain uses TRBV24-1 with TRBJ2-7; no firm D call. This CDR3 region has 13 residues. CDR1 is KGHDR and CDR2 is SFDVKD in the germline V gene. Trimming removed 3 bases at V and 9 bases at J, with 14 bases between. Here the CDR3 reads CATSDPPKARQYF. DNA for the CDR3: TGTGCCACCAGTGATCCCCCCAAGGCTCGGCAGTACTTC.

The chain couples TRBV13 to TRBJ1-4; D possibly corresponds to TRBD1 (5 bases). The CDR3 contains 18 residues. The germline CDR1 and CDR2 sequences are PRHDT and FYEKMQ (reference sequence). V lost 1 base and J 0 bases, leaving 15 bases between the germline ends. The CDR3 region has the DNA TGTGCCAGCAGCTTAGTCCGGGACCCAACTTCAACTAATGAAAAACTGTTTTTT. Encoded protein: CASSLVRDPTSTNEKLFF.

The chain joins TRBV19 to TRBJ1-5, with D unclear. V shed 3 bases and J shed 2 bases, with 14 bases lying between them. Germline lookup yields CDR1 LNHDA and CDR2 SQIVND (reference sequence). CDR3 length equals 16 residues. The CDR3 DNA reads TGTGCCAGTAGTATTAGTCCATGGAGGGGCAATCAGCCCCAGCATTTT. Encoded protein: CASSISPWRGNQPQHF.

CDR3 amino acids: CASSPGGSSYNSPLHF. CDR3 DNA: TGTGCCAGCAGCCCGGGGGGAAGTTCCTATAATTCACCCCTCCACTTT. The V gene is TRBV5-5, the J gene TRBJ1-6, with a weak D call TRBD1 (5 bases). The CDR3 is 16 amino acids. Trimming took off 4 bases at V and 1 base at J, with 12 bases between the two ends. Germline assignment: CDR1 SGHKS and CDR2 YYEKEE (reference sequence).

This clone has just one count. This rearrangement joins TRBV6-6 to TRBJ2-2; TRBD1 aligns across 8 bases. V was pared by 6 bases and J by 0 bases, with 6 bases of the junction left unmatched. The CDR3 contains 16 residues. Germline CDR1 reads MNHNY; CDR2 reads SVGAGI (reference sequence). The CDR3 loop is CASRFPGQANTGELFF. CDR3 in DNA: TGTGCCAGCAGATTTCCGGGACAGGCGAACACCGGGGAGCTGTTTTTT.

The chain carries TRBV19 and TRBJ2-1, with TRBD1 as a possible D gene (5 bases). Germline lookup yields CDR1 LNHDA and CDR2 SQIVND (reference sequence). The CDR3 runs to 14 residues. The V end lost 9 bases, the J end lost 0 bases, and 12 bases lay between the germline ends. CDR3 loop: CASAWGSSYNEQFF. The CDR3 DNA reads TGTGCCAGCGCTTGGGGCTCCTCCTACAATGAGCAGTTCTTC.

This chain uses TRBV29-1 with TRBJ1-4; 10 nucleotides match TRBD1. The germline CDR1 and CDR2 sequences are SQVTM and ANQGSEA. Losses at the gene ends were 7 bases for V and 7 bases for J; bases not matched to a gene: 9. This CDR3 has 14 residues. The CDR3: CSAATGTGVEKLFF. CDR3 sequence (DNA): TGCAGCGCCGCGACCGGGACAGGGGTTGAAAAACTGTTTTTT. Based on the CDR3 plus reference TRBV29-1 and TRBJ1-4, the full variable domain is SAVISQKPSRDICQRGTSLTIQCQVDSQVTMMFWYRQQPGQSLTLIATANQGSEATYESGFVIDKFPISRPNLTFSTLTVSNMSPEDSSIYLCSAATGTGVEKLFFGSGTQLSVL.

This chain connects TRBV12-3 or TRBV12-4 to TRBJ2-7; the D call may be TRBD1 or TRBD2 (5 bases each). This CDR3 has 13 residues. The ends were cut back, 4 bases at V and 2 bases at J, with 9 bases in the middle. The CDR3 region is CASSSGPPYEQYF. The CDR3, as DNA: TGTGCCAGCAGTTCGGGACCTCCCTACGAGCAGTACTTC.

V is TRBV20-1 and J is TRBJ2-7; D is undetermined. Germline CDR1 reads DFQATT; CDR2 reads SNEGSKA (reference sequence). Between the trimmed V and J ends, which lost 3 bases and 2 bases, there was a span of 11 bases. This CDR3 is 13 amino acids long. The CDR3 here is CSASRAYTYEQYF. In DNA, the CDR3 is TGCAGTGCTAGTCGGGCTTACACCTACGAGCAGTACTTC.

The chain recombines TRBV11-3 with TRBJ2-6; D call uncertain. Trimming shortened V by 5 bases and J by 0 bases, and 2 bases separated the two germline ends. This CDR3 contains 13 residues. The germline gives CDR1 SGHNT, CDR2 YENEEA. In DNA, the CDR3 is TGTGCCAGCAGCCGCTCTGGGGCCAACGTCCTGACTTTC. It specifies CASSRSGANVLTF. The full variable domain, with the rest looked up from reference TRBV11-3 and TRBJ2-6, is EAGVVQSPRYKIIEKKQPVAFWCNPISGHNTLYWYLQNLGQGPELLIRYENEEAVDDSQLPKDRFSAERLKGVDSTLKIQPAELGDSAVYLCASSRSGANVLTFGAGSRLTVL.

CDR3 sequence (DNA): TGTGCCAGCAGCATCGGACAGGACTATGGCTACACCTTC. This sequence encodes CASSIGQDYGYTF. The chain joins TRBV6-5 to TRBJ1-2; TRBD1 matches at 7 bases. V lost 6 bases to trimming and J lost 3 bases; unmatched junction nucleotides: 4. This CDR3 is 13 amino acids long. Germline CDR1 reads MNHEY; CDR2 reads SVGAGI.

This chain joins TRBV19 and TRBJ1-3; D is uncertain. This CDR3 is 15 amino acids long. Trimming removed 4 bases at V and 0 bases at J, with 10 bases between. In germline, CDR1 is LNHDA, CDR2 SQIVND (reference sequence). CDR3 loop: CASSTTDYSGNTIYF. The CDR3 coding sequence is TGTGCCAGTAGTACTACAGACTACTCTGGAAACACCATATATTTT.

This clone was seen once. The chain couples TRBV3-1 (or the pseudogene TRBV3-2) to TRBJ1-4; 7 bases agree with TRBD1. The CDR3 is 15 residues long. After removal of 4 bases from V and 7 bases from J, the junction contained 9 bases not matched to a gene. The germline CDR1 and CDR2 sequences are LGHDT and YNNKEL (reference sequence). CDR3 residues: CASSRGEGGVEKLFF. In DNA form, the CDR3 reads TGTGCCAGCAGCCGGGGGGAAGGGGGCGTTGAAAAACTGTTTTTT.

The chain joins TRBV7-3 to TRBJ1-2; tentative D call: TRBD1 (6 bases). The length of the CDR3 is 14 residues. Germline CDR1 is SGHTA and CDR2 is FQGTGA. Trimming removed 0 bases at V and 4 bases at J, with 9 bases between. The CDR3, as DNA: TGTGCCAGCAGCTTAACCCCAGGGGCCTATGGCTACACCTTC. This sequence encodes CASSLTPGAYGYTF.

V is TRBV7-9 and J is TRBJ1-5; the D gene is possibly TRBD1 (6 bases). CDR1 is SEHNR, CDR2 FQNEAQ, per germline (reference sequence). The CDR3 length is 16 residues. The V gene lost 5 bases and the J gene lost 3 bases, with 17 bases spanning the gap. CDR3 DNA sequence: TGTGCCAGCAGCCGATCTGGGACAACCTTCAATCAGCCCCAGCATTTT. Translating it yields CASSRSGTTFNQPQHF. The full variable domain, completed using reference TRBV7-9 and TRBJ1-5, is DTGVSQNPRHKITKRGQNVTFRCDPISEHNRLYWYRQTLGQGPEFLTYFQNEAQLEKSRLLSDRFSAERPKGSFSTLEIQRTEQGDSAMYLCASSRSGTTFNQPQHFGDGTRLSIL.

The V and J genes are TRBV11-2 and TRBJ1-5, with unresolved D. The V gene's germline CDR1 is SGHAT and CDR2 FQNNGV. The CDR3 length is 13 residues. V was shortened by 2 bases and J by 9 bases, with 11 bases between the two germline ends. The CDR3 region is CASSLRPYGPQHF. The CDR3, as DNA: TGTGCCAGCAGCTTACGCCCGTATGGGCCCCAGCATTTT.

This clone has only a few counts. This chain uses TRBV6-1 with TRBJ1-3, with a possible D match to TRBD1 (6 bases). The germline V gene encodes CDR1 MNHNS and CDR2 SASEGT. The length of the CDR3 is 15 residues. With 2 bases removed from V and 2 bases from J, the gap between germline ends came to 10 bases. The CDR3 is CASSETRDTGNTIYF. In DNA, the CDR3 is TGTGCCAGCAGTGAAACGAGGGACACTGGAAACACCATATATTTT.

The chain couples TRBV5-6 to TRBJ2-7; the match to TRBD1 covers 11 bases. The trim removed 7 bases at V and 6 bases at J, leaving 0 bases unmatched. The germline V gene has CDR1 SGHDT and CDR2 YYEEEE. This CDR3 is built from 11 residues. Here the CDR3 reads CASGTGGEQYF. The CDR3 coding sequence is TGTGCCAGCGGGACAGGGGGCGAGCAGTACTTC. Together with reference TRBV5-6 and TRBJ2-7, the CDR3 gives the full variable domain: DAGVTQSPTHLIKTRGQQVTLRCSPKSGHDTVSWYQQALGQGPQFIFQYYEEEERQRGNFPDRFSGHQFPNYSSELNVNALLLGDSALYLCASGTGGEQYFGPGTRLTVT.

This chain joins TRBV7-2 and TRBJ2-1; D perhaps matches TRBD2 (6 bases). Germline assignment: CDR1 SGHTA and CDR2 FQGNSA. This CDR3 is 15 amino acids long. The V end was cut by 3 bases, the J end by 9 bases, with 18 bases between. Written as DNA, the CDR3 is TGTGCCAGCAGCTTTCTCCTTAGCGGAAGTGGTGAGCAGTTCTTC. It translates to CASSFLLSGSGEQFF.

The chain uses TRBV7-9 and TRBJ2-7; D is perhaps TRBD1 (5 bases). The ends were cut back, 6 bases at V and 3 bases at J, with 15 bases in the middle. This CDR3 is built from 14 residues. Looked up from germline, CDR1 is SEHNR and CDR2 is FQNEAQ (reference sequence). The CDR3 sequence: CASSPDIRLYEQYF. In nucleotides, the CDR3 is TGTGCCAGCAGTCCGGACATTCGACTCTACGAGCAGTACTTC.